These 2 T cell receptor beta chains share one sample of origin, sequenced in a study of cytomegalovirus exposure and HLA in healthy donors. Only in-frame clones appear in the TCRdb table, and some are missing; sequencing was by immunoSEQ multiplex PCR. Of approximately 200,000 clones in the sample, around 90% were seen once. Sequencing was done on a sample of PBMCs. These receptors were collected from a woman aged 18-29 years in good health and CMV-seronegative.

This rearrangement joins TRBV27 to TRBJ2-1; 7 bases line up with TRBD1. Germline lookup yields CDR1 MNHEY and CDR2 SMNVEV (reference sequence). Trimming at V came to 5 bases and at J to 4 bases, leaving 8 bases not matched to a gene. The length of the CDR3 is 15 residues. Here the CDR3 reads CASSEGTAGYNEQFF. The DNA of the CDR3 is TGTGCCAGCAGTGAGGGGACAGCAGGGTACAATGAGCAGTTCTTC.

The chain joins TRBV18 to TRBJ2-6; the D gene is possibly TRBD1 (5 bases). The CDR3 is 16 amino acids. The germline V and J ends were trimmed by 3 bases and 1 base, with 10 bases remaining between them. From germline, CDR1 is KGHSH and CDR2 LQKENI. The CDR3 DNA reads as TGTGCCAGCTCACCGATAAGGGGATCTGGGGCCAACGTCCTGACTTTC. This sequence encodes CASSPIRGSGANVLTF.